In its sample, the clone carrying this TCR beta chain was seen once. Genomic DNA was employed as the template in profiling TCR beta VDJ and CDR3. Using its own MiXCR run on the reads, TCRdb lists one record per CDR3 protein. The repertoire holds around 68,000 distinct CDR3 sequences, with under 65% as singletons. The V and J ends lost 1 base and 14 bases respectively, with 12 bases between them. The CDR3 spans 13 residues. Germline V gene data show CDR1 as LNHNV and CDR2 as YYDKDF (reference sequence). The entry originates in a study of CD8+CD57+ T cells in acquired aplastic anemia. Study-wide background: There were roughly 10 million reads, on average, for CD4+ cells from healthy donors.

This TCR derives from a human donor in good health, serving as a control. The chain recombines TRBV15 with TRBJ1-6; D gene uncertain. The sample was sorted CD4+, CD8+, or CD8+CD57+ T cells (not recorded which) from PBMCs. The DNA for the CDR3 is TGTGCCACCAGCAGAGGAGACCTAGGATCCCTCCACTTT. Protein: CATSRGDLGSLHF.